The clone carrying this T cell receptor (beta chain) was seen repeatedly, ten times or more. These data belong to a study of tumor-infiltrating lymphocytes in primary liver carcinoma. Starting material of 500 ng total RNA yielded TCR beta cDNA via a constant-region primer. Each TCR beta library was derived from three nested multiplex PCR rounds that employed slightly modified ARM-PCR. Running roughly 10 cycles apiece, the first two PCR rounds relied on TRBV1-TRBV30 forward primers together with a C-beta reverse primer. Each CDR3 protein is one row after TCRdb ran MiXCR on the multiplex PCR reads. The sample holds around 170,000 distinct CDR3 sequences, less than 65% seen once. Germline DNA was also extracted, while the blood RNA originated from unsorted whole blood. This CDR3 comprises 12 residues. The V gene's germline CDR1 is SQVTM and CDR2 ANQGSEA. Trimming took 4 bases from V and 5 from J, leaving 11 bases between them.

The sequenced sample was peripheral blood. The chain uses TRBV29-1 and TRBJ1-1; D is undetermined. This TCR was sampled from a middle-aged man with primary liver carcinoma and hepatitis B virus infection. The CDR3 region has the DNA TGCAGCGTTGGTGAAGGGAAAACTGAAGCTTTCTTT. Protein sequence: CSVGEGKTEAFF.